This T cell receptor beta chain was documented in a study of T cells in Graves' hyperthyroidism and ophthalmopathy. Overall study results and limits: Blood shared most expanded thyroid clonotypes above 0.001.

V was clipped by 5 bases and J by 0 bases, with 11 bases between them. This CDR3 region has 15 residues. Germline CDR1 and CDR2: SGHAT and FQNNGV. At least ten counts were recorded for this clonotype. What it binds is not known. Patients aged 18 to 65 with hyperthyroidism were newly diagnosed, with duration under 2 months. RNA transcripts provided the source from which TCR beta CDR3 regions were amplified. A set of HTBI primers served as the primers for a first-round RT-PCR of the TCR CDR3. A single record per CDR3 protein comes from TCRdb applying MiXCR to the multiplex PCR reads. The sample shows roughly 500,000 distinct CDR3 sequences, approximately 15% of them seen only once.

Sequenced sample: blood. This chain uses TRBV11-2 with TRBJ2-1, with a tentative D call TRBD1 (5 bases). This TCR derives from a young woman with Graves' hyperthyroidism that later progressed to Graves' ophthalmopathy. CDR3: CASSRLGPSYNEQFF. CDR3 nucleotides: TGTGCCAGCAGCCGTCTGGGGCCCTCCTACAATGAGCAGTTCTTC.